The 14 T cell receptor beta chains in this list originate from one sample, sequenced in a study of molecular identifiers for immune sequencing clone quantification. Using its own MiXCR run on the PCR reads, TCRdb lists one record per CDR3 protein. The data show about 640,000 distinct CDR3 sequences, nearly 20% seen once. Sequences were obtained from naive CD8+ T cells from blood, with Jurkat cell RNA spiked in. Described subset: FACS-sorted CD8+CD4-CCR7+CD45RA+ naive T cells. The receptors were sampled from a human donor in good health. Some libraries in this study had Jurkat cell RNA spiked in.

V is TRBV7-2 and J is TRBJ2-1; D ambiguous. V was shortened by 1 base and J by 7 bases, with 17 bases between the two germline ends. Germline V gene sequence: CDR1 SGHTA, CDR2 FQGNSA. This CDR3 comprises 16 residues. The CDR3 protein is CASSLDEFSKGNEQFF. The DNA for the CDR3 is TGTGCCAGCAGCTTAGATGAGTTTTCTAAGGGTAATGAGCAGTTCTTC. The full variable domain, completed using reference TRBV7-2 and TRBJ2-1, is GAGVSQSPSNKVTEKGKDVELRCDPISGHTALYWYRQSLGQGLEFLIYFQGNSAPDKSGLPSDRFSAERTGGSVSTLTIQRTQQEDSAVYLCASSLDEFSKGNEQFFGPGTRLTVL.

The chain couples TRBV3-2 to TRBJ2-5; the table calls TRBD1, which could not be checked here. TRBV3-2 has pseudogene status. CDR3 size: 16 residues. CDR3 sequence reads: CASSQESKGGGETQYF. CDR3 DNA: TGTGCCAGCAGCCAAGAGAGCAAAGGGGGCGGTGAGACCCAGTACTTC.

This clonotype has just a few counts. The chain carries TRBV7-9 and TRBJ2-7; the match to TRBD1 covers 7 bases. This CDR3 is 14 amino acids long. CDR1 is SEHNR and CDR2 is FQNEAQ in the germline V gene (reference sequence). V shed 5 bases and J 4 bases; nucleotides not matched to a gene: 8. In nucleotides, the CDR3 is TGTGCCAGCAGCCCAGACAGGGACCTATACGAGCAGTACTTC. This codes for CASSPDRDLYEQYF.

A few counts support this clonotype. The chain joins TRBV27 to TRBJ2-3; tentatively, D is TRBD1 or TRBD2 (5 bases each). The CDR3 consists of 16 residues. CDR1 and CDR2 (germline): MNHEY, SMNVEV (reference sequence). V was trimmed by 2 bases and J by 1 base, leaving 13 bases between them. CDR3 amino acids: CASSLVQVEGTDTQYF. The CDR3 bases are TGTGCCAGCAGTTTAGTACAGGTGGAGGGCACAGATACGCAGTATTTT.

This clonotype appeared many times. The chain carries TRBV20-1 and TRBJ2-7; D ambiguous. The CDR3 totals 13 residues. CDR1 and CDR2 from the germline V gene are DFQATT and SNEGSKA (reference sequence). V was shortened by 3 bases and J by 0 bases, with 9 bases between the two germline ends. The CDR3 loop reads CSASSQNSYEQYF. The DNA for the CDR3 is TGCAGTGCTAGTTCGCAGAACTCCTACGAGCAGTACTTC.

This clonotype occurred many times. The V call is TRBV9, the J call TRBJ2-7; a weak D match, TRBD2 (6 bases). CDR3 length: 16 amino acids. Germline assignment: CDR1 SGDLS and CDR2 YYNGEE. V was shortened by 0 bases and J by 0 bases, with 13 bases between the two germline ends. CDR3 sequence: CASSVGGGASSYEQYF. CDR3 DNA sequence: TGTGCCAGCAGCGTAGGCGGAGGGGCCAGCTCCTACGAGCAGTACTTC.

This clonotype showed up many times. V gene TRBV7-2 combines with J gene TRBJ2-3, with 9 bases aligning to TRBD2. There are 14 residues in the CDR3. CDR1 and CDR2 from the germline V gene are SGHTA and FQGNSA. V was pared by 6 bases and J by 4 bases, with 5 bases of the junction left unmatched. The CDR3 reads CASSYSGGADTQYF. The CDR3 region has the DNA TGTGCCAGCAGTTATAGCGGGGGAGCAGATACGCAGTATTTT.

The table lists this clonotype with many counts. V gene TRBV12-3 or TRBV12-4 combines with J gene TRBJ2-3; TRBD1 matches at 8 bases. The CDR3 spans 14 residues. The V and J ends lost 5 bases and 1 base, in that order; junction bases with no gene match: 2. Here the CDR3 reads CASSPTGGTDTQYF. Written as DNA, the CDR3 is TGTGCCAGCAGTCCGACAGGGGGCACAGATACGCAGTATTTT.

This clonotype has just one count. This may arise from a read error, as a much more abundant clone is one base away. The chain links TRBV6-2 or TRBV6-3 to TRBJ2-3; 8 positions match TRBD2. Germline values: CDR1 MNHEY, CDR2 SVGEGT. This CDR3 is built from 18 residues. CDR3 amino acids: CASTPLWGLAGDTDTRYF. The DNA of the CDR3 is TGTGCCAGCACTCCACTATGGGGTCTAGCGGGTGACACAGATACGCGGTATTTT.

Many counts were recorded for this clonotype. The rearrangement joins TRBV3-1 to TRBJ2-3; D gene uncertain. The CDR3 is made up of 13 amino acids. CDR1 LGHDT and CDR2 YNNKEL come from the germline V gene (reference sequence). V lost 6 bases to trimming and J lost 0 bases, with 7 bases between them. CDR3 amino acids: CASRPESTDTQYF. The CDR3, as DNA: TGTGCCAGCAGACCGGAGAGCACAGATACGCAGTATTTT.

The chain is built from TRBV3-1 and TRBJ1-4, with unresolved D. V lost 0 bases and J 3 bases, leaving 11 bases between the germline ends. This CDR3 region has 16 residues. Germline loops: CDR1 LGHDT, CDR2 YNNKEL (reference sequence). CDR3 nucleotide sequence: TGTGCCAGCAGCCAAGATGATAAGGTGGCTAATGAAAAACTGTTTTTT. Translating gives CASSQDDKVANEKLFF.

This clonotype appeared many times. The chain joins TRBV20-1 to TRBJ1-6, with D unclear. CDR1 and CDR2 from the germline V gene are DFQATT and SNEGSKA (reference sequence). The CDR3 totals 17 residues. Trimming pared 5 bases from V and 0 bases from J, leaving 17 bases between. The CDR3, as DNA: TGCAGTGCTTTACCTTTTAAAGGGAGCTCCTATAATTCACCCCTCCACTTT. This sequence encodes CSALPFKGSSYNSPLHF.

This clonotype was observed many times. The CDR3 DNA sequence: TGTGCCAGCAGCTCGGACGGAGCTATGTGGACCCAGTACTTC. This translates into CASSSDGAMWTQYF. The rearrangement joins TRBV7-9 to TRBJ2-5; D remains ambiguous. V shed 4 bases and J shed 7 bases, with 16 bases lying between them. The CDR3 totals 14 residues. CDR1 is SEHNR and CDR2 is FQNEAQ in the germline V gene (reference sequence).

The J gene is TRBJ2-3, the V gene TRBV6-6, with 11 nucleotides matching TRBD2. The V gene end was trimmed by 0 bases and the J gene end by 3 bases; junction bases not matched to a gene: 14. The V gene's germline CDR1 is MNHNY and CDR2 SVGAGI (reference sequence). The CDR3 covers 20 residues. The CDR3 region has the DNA TGTGCCAGCAGTTACTCGATAACGACTAGCGGGATTTCTACTACAGATACGCAGTATTTT. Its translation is CASSYSITTSGISTTDTQYF.